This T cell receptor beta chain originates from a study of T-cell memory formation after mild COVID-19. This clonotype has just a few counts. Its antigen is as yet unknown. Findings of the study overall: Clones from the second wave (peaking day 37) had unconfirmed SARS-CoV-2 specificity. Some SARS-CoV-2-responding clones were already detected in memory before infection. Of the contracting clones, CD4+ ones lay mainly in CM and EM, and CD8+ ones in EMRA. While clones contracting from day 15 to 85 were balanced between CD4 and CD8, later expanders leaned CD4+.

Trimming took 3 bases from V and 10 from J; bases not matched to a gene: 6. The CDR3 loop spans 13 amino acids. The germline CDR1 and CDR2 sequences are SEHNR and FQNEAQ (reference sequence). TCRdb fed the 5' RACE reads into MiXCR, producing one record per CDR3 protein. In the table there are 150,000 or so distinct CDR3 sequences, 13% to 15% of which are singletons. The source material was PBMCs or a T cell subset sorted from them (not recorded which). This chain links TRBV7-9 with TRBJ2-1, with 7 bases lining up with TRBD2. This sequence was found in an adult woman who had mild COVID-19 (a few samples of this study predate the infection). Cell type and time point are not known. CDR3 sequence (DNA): TGTGCCAGCAGCTTGCTGGGGGGGTACGAGCAGTTCTTC. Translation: CASSLLGGYEQFF.